A selection of T cell receptor beta chains follows, all from one sample in a study of long-term antiretroviral therapy in people with HIV. Some clones are missing from TCRdb's copy, which holds only in-frame ones; the method was immunoSEQ multiplex PCR. The data hold approximately 22,000 clones, with around 84% observed a single time. The source material was unsorted PBMCs, sampled 1.9 years after starting antiretroviral therapy. All receptors come from a woman aged 45-60 years with HIV. Both conserved end residues are part of each CDR3. A D gene is named only where the DNA matches it firmly. Expanded clones get a size class; other rows say once, few or many, or leave the size out.

J gene: TRBJ2-1
V gene: TRBV7-9
D gene: .
clone size: once
CDR3 protein: CASSLDSSYNEQFF
CDR3 DNA: TGTGCCAGCAGCTTAGACAGCTCCTACAATGAGCAGTTCTTC

J gene: TRBJ1-5
V gene: TRBV30
D gene: .
clone size: .
CDR3 protein: CAWCPRGRGNQPQHF
CDR3 DNA: TGTGCCTGGTGTCCTCGGGGCAGGGGCAATCAGCCCCAGCATTTT

J gene: TRBJ2-3
V gene: TRBV28
D gene: .
clone size: .
CDR3 protein: CASSQGGTDTQYF
CDR3 DNA: TGTGCCAGCAGTCAGGGGGGAACAGATACGCAGTATTTT

J gene: TRBJ1-4
V gene: TRBV19
D gene: .
clone size: .
CDR3 protein: CASSIKASSEQLFF
CDR3 DNA: TGTGCCAGTAGTATTAAGGCTAGCAGCGAGCAACTGTTTTTT

J gene: TRBJ1-4
V gene: TRBV29-1
D gene: .
clone size: few
CDR3 protein: CSVDDSRKLFF
CDR3 DNA: TGCAGCGTAGATGACAGTAGAAAACTGTTTTTT

J gene: TRBJ2-7
V gene: TRBV2
D gene: .
clone size: .
CDR3 protein: CASSRPGLYEQYF
CDR3 DNA: TGTGCCAGCAGTCGACCGGGACTCTACGAGCAGTACTTC

J gene: TRBJ1-1
V gene: TRBV30
D gene: .
clone size: once
CDR3 protein: CAWSVVGVRTEAFF
CDR3 DNA: TGTGCCTGGAGTGTAGTAGGGGTGCGGACTGAAGCTTTCTTT

J gene: TRBJ1-2
V gene: TRBV5-1
D gene: .
clone size: once
CDR3 protein: CASSYEPDYGYTF
CDR3 DNA: TGCGCCAGCAGCTATGAGCCAGACTATGGCTACACCTTC

J gene: TRBJ2-7
V gene: TRBV2
D gene: .
clone size: .
CDR3 protein: CASKRGGTYEQYF
CDR3 DNA: TGTGCCAGCAAAAGAGGCGGAACCTACGAGCAGTACTTC

J gene: TRBJ2-2
V gene: TRBV30
D gene: .
clone size: .
CDR3 protein: CAWSQGHSTGELFF
CDR3 DNA: TGTGCCTGGAGCCAGGGACACAGCACCGGGGAGCTGTTTTTT

J gene: TRBJ2-3
V gene: TRBV4-2
D gene: .
clone size: .
CDR3 protein: CASSQEGLGLGYF
CDR3 DNA: TGTGCCAGCAGCCAAGAAGGGCTTGGACTGGGGTATTTT

J gene: TRBJ1-1
V gene: TRBV5-4
D gene: .
clone size: .
CDR3 protein: CASSLVGEAFF
CDR3 DNA: TGTGCCAGCAGCTTGGTTGGTGAAGCTTTCTTT

J gene: TRBJ2-1
V gene: TRBV7-8
D gene: TRBD2
clone size: .
CDR3 protein: CASSPHHTSGAYNEQFF
CDR3 DNA: TGTGCCAGCAGCCCCCACCACACTAGCGGGGCCTACAATGAGCAGTTCTTC

J gene: TRBJ2-2
V gene: TRBV27
D gene: .
clone size: .
CDR3 protein: CASSYDWNTGELFF
CDR3 DNA: TGTGCCAGCAGCTATGACTGGAACACCGGGGAGCTGTTTTTT

J gene: TRBJ2-2
V gene: TRBV27
D gene: TRBD1
clone size: .
CDR3 protein: CASSTGTGYTGELFF
CDR3 DNA: TGTGCCAGCAGCACCGGGACAGGGTACACCGGGGAGCTGTTTTTT

J gene: TRBJ2-3
V gene: TRBV2
D gene: .
clone size: .
CDR3 protein: CASLGGAGADTQYF
CDR3 DNA: TGTGCCAGCCTAGGGGGGGCAGGAGCAGATACGCAGTATTTT

J gene: TRBJ1-1
V gene: TRBV18
D gene: .
clone size: .
CDR3 protein: CASSPSANTEAFF
CDR3 DNA: TGTGCCAGCTCACCAAGCGCCAACACTGAAGCTTTCTTT

J gene: TRBJ2-5
V gene: TRBV27
D gene: TRBD1
clone size: .
CDR3 protein: CASSLTRQGQETQYF
CDR3 DNA: TGTGCCAGCAGTTTGACGAGACAGGGCCAAGAGACCCAGTACTTC